These 18 T cell receptor beta chains were all obtained from the same sample, sequenced in a study of cytomegalovirus exposure and HLA in healthy donors (dated 2017 in TCRdb). Library preparation was by the immunoSEQ multiplex PCR assay. A mixture of 60 forward primers for TCR Vbeta segments and 13 reverse primers for TCR Jbeta segments was used in the multiplex PCR. What TCRdb holds here is the immuneACCESS table cut down to in-frame rearrangements. Part of the clones is not present; checked against another copy, under half of the missing clones reflect an unresolved V gene, and the others are unexplained. The sample data list around 110,000 clones, and about four fifths of these were observed just once. The ten most abundant clones make up roughly 1.5% of the sample. Material for sequencing was PBMCs. The receptors stem from a woman in her late teens or twenties in good health and CMV-seronegative.

This clone was recorded once. The chain links TRBV25-1 to TRBJ2-1; TRBD2 matches 8 bases. Trimming cost V 2 bases and J 8 bases; bases outside gene matches: 8. CDR3 size: 15 residues. Germline lookup yields CDR1 MGHDK and CDR2 SYGVNS. In DNA form, the CDR3 reads TGTGCCAGCAGTGAAGTAGATAGCGGGGTTGATGAGCAGTTCTTC. It encodes CASSEVDSGVDEQFF. Full variable domain (outside the CDR3, taken from reference TRBV25-1 and TRBJ2-1): EADIYQTPRYLVIGTGKKITLECSQTMGHDKMYWYQQDPGMELHLIHYSYGVNSTEKGDLSSESTVSRIRTEHFPLTLESARPSHTSQYLCASSEVDSGVDEQFFGPGTRLTVL.

The chain joins TRBV6-6 to TRBJ2-7; 8 bases match TRBD2. With V trimmed by 2 bases and J by 7 bases, 7 bases remained unmatched. The germline V gene has CDR1 MNHNY and CDR2 SVGAGI (reference sequence). The CDR3 is 14 residues long. CDR3 in DNA: TGTGCCAGCAGTTACCCGGGAGGGGCTTTGGAGCAGTACTTC. This encodes CASSYPGGALEQYF.

The chain uses TRBV25-1 and TRBJ1-1; 7 bases are shared with TRBD1. Germline loops: CDR1 MGHDK, CDR2 SYGVNS. CDR3 size: 16 residues. With 4 bases clipped from V and 1 base from J, the junction kept 9 bases outside the gene matches. CDR3 in DNA: TGTGCCAGCAGTGCGGTTTTAGGGGGCACGAACACTGAAGCTTTCTTT. Translation: CASSAVLGGTNTEAFF.

The chain carries TRBV7-3 and TRBJ2-7; D is possibly TRBD2 (5 bases). CDR3 size: 14 residues. Germline V gene sequence: CDR1 SGHTA, CDR2 FQGTGA. With 2 bases removed from V and 0 bases from J, the gap between germline ends came to 8 bases. As DNA, the CDR3 is TGTGCCAGCAGCTTAGCGGGTGACTCCTACGAGCAGTACTTC. Its protein is CASSLAGDSYEQYF.

The chain combines TRBV19 with TRBJ1-4, with 7 positions matching TRBD1. CDR3 length: 14 residues. Germline V gene sequence: CDR1 LNHDA, CDR2 SQIVND (reference sequence). Trimming removed 6 bases from V and 9 bases from J; junction bases left unmatched: 10. The CDR3 sequence: CASRETGLNQKLFF. The CDR3 bases are TGTGCCAGTAGGGAGACAGGGTTGAATCAAAAACTGTTTTTT.

V and J are TRBV19 and TRBJ1-4, with a tentative D call TRBD1 (6 bases). Trimming removed 5 bases from V and 0 bases from J, with 19 bases in between. The CDR3 is 18 residues long. Germline CDR1 reads LNHDA; CDR2 reads SQIVND (reference sequence). As DNA, the CDR3 is TGTGCCAGTAGTGGGAGACAGGAGATGGGGGCAACTAATGAAAAACTGTTTTTT. It is translated as CASSGRQEMGATNEKLFF.

The chain combines TRBV30 with TRBJ2-7; a possible D gene is TRBD2 (5 bases). The ends were cut back, 2 bases at V and 7 bases at J, with 9 bases in the middle. Germline V CDR1 and CDR2: GTSNPN, SVGIG (reference sequence). The CDR3 runs to 11 residues. The CDR3 protein is CAWSLRVEQYF. The DNA for the CDR3 is TGTGCCTGGAGTCTGAGGGTTGAGCAGTACTTC.

The chain combines TRBV19 with TRBJ1-2; weak D call: TRBD1 (5 bases). Germline V gene lookup returns CDR1 LNHDA and CDR2 SQIVND (reference sequence). This CDR3 has 23 amino acids. V lost 0 bases, J lost 2 bases, and 34 bases lay in between. CDR3 bases: TGTGCCAGTAGTATAGATCGTCGGATCGGGGGAAGGGGACCGATGGAGTCCAACTATGGCTACACCTTC. Its translation: CASSIDRRIGGRGPMESNYGYTF.

In regard to this clone: The germline gene is not matched at one end of the junction; a read error may be the cause. The CDR3 coding sequence is TGTGCCATCAGTGAGTCGGCCCAAGCGGGGCGCCAAGAGGCCCAGTACTTC. Translating gives CAISESAQAGRQEAQYF. The chain recombines TRBV10-3 with TRBJ2-5; 7 positions match TRBD2. The CDR3 is 17 amino acids. CDR1 is ENHRY and CDR2 is SYGVKD in the germline V gene.

In DNA, the CDR3 is TGTGCCAGCAGCTTTGTGGGGACAGCCACCACTGAAGCTTTCTTT. This gives the protein CASSFVGTATTEAFF. The chain employs TRBV7-9 and TRBJ1-1; 7 nucleotides align to TRBD1. The V segment lost 3 bases and the J segment 4 bases; nucleotides outside the gene matches: 8. The CDR3 length is 15 residues. Germline loops: CDR1 SEHNR, CDR2 FQNEAQ (reference sequence).

In this sample, this clone turned up a few times. The rearrangement joins TRBV4-1 to TRBJ2-1, with a tentative D call TRBD2 (5 bases). This CDR3 spans 17 amino acids. Trimming took off 1 base at V and 0 bases at J, with 13 bases between the two ends. The V gene's germline CDR1 is MGHRA and CDR2 YSYEKL. CDR3 coding DNA: TGCGCCAGCAGCCAAGCTCCCGTGAGGGTCTCCTACAATGAGCAGTTCTTC. Protein: CASSQAPVRVSYNEQFF.

This clone has only a few counts. J is TRBJ1-6 and V is TRBV6-1; 7 bases match TRBD1. With V trimmed by 6 bases and J by 7 bases, 6 bases remained unmatched. Germline CDR1 MNHNS, CDR2 SASEGT. This CDR3 is built from 14 residues. The DNA of the CDR3 is TGTGCCAGCAGCTCGACAGGGCAGAATTCACCCCTCCACTTT. Translated, it gives CASSSTGQNSPLHF.

The V gene is TRBV5-6, the J gene TRBJ2-7; a weak D match, TRBD1 (6 bases). The V gene's germline CDR1 is SGHDT and CDR2 YYEEEE. V gave up 1 base and J gave up 4 bases, with 15 bases separating them. The CDR3 spans 15 residues. The CDR3 reads CASSLFGQGPYEQYF. In nucleotides, the CDR3 is TGTGCCAGCAGCTTGTTTGGCCAGGGGCCTTACGAGCAGTACTTC.

The J gene is TRBJ1-2, the V gene TRBV6-1; 9 bases agree with TRBD1. Germline V gene data show CDR1 as MNHNS and CDR2 as SASEGT. The CDR3 extends over 15 amino acids. Trimming cost V 1 base and J 4 bases; bases outside gene matches: 4. Written as DNA, the CDR3 is TGTGCCAGCAGTGAAGGAACAGGGGGCGTCTATGGCTACACCTTC. This codes for CASSEGTGGVYGYTF.

Comment on this clone: The same CDR3 also results from other DNA sequences found in this sample. The chain employs TRBV5-1 and TRBJ2-6, with D possibly being TRBD1 (6 bases). The CDR3 has 15 residues. CDR1 SGHRS and CDR2 YFSETQ come from the germline V gene. V lost 2 bases, J lost 0 bases, and 6 bases lay in between. The CDR3 DNA sequence: TGCGCCAGCAGCTTACAGGGCTCTGGGGCCAACGTCCTGACTTTC. The encoded protein is CASSLQGSGANVLTF. Variable domain in full (rest from reference TRBV5-1 and TRBJ2-6): KAGVTQTPRYLIKTRGQQVTLSCSPISGHRSVSWYQQTPGQGLQFLFEYFSETQRNKGNFPGRFSGRQFSNSRSEMNVSTLELGDSALYLCASSLQGSGANVLTFGAGSRLTVL.

The V gene is TRBV7-2, the J gene TRBJ1-2; tentative D call: TRBD1 (6 bases). The V gene's germline CDR1 is SGHTA and CDR2 FQGNSA. V was cut by 5 bases and J by 3 bases, with 13 bases left in between. CDR3 length: 14 residues. The CDR3 bases are TGTGCCAGCAGCCCGGCGGGGGCCCACTATGGCTACACCTTC. This gives the protein CASSPAGAHYGYTF.

This clone has only a few counts. The chain recombines TRBV15 with TRBJ2-5; 11 bases agree with TRBD2. The CDR3 extends over 17 amino acids. J was trimmed by 2 bases and V by 4 bases; bases with no gene match: 9. The V gene's germline CDR1 is LNHNV and CDR2 YYDKDF (reference sequence). CDR3 protein: CATSTPTVAGGQETQYF. For the CDR3, the DNA is TGTGCCACCAGCACCCCAACGGTAGCGGGGGGGCAAGAGACCCAGTACTTC.

The chain carries TRBV5-6 and TRBJ2-3, with D possibly being TRBD2 (5 bases). CDR1 is SGHDT and CDR2 is YYEEEE in the germline V gene. This CDR3 is built from 14 residues. Deletions cut 0 bases from V and 3 bases from J, with 8 bases between. The CDR3 nucleotides are TGTGCCAGCAGCTTGGTAGGGAGTACAGATACGCAGTATTTT. This sequence encodes CASSLVGSTDTQYF. The variable domain in full, with the rest retrieved from reference TRBV5-6 and TRBJ2-3, is DAGVTQSPTHLIKTRGQQVTLRCSPKSGHDTVSWYQQALGQGPQFIFQYYEEEERQRGNFPDRFSGHQFPNYSSELNVNALLLGDSALYLCASSLVGSTDTQYFGPGTRLTVL.